These 23 T cell receptor beta chains came from one sample sequenced in a study of blood T cell repertoires in COVID-19. Sequencing was performed with immunoSEQ multiplex PCR; in TCRdb, only in-frame clones are kept and a portion is missing. The repertoire holds nearly 50,000 clones, with 86% as singletons. Input material: peripheral blood. Receptors originate from a woman in her fifties or sixties with acute or convalescent COVID-19.

This chain connects TRBV19 to TRBJ2-1; TRBD2 agrees at 10 bases. The germline gives CDR1 LNHDA, CDR2 SQIVND (reference sequence). The CDR3 loop spans 15 amino acids. The junction had 10 bases not matched to a gene; V was cut back by 6 bases and J by 8 bases. The DNA for the CDR3 is TGTGCCAGTAGCAACCTAGCGGGAGTGATATATGAGCAGTTCTTC. Its translation is CASSNLAGVIYEQFF.

V gene TRBV24-1 combines with J gene TRBJ1-1; no reliable D call. V lost 9 bases to trimming and J lost 0 bases, with 25 bases between them. The germline CDR1 and CDR2 sequences are KGHDR and SFDVKD. The length of the CDR3 is 18 residues. In nucleotides, the CDR3 is TGTGCCACCCGCTCCGGGCAAGGGCGAGGCGGGCTGAACACTGAAGCTTTCTTT. Residues: CATRSGQGRGGLNTEAFF.

This chain connects TRBV6-5 to TRBJ1-2; 8 bases match TRBD1. The CDR3 consists of 16 residues. The ends lost 2 bases at V and 2 bases at J; junction bases unmatched: 7. Germline V gives CDR1 MNHEY, CDR2 SVGAGI. CDR3 sequence reads: CASSYLRQGHNYGYTF. CDR3 DNA: TGTGCCAGCAGTTACCTGCGACAGGGGCACAACTATGGCTACACCTTC.

This chain connects TRBV5-1 to TRBJ2-2; D unclear. The V end lost 0 bases, the J end lost 2 bases, and 5 bases lay between the germline ends. The germline CDR1 and CDR2 sequences are SGHRS and YFSETQ. The CDR3 runs to 14 residues. The CDR3 nucleotides are TGCGCCAGCAGCTTGGGGAGAAACACCGGGGAGCTGTTTTTT. Protein product: CASSLGRNTGELFF.

This sequence joins TRBV6-5 and TRBJ1-2, with 11 positions matching TRBD1. Losses at the gene ends were 6 bases for V and 7 bases for J; bases not matched to a gene: 7. The CDR3 is 14 amino acids. Germline CDR1 and CDR2: MNHEY and SVGAGI. The chain's CDR3 is CASSRGQGVRGYTF. As DNA, the CDR3 is TGTGCCAGCAGCCGGGGACAGGGGGTTCGTGGCTACACCTTC.

This chain links TRBV9 with TRBJ1-2; the match to TRBD1 covers 7 bases. This CDR3 comprises 15 residues. The germline V gene encodes CDR1 SGDLS and CDR2 YYNGEE. V lost 4 bases and J lost 5; bases outside the gene matches: 11. The CDR3, as DNA: TGTGCCAGCAGCCAAACTTTGGGACAGCCTTATGGCTACACCTTC. It specifies CASSQTLGQPYGYTF.

This clone has only one observation. The V call is TRBV24-1, the J call TRBJ2-3, with D possibly matching TRBD2 (6 bases). Per the germline V gene, CDR1 is KGHDR and CDR2 is SFDVKD. V dropped 1 base and J dropped 0 bases, with 16 bases sitting between them. The CDR3 sequence is 18 residues long. CDR3 region: CATSDLGVEGRSTDTQYF. CDR3 bases: TGTGCCACCAGTGATTTAGGTGTGGAGGGAAGGAGCACAGATACGCAGTATTTT.

The chain recombines TRBV27 with TRBJ2-7; 11 bases line up with TRBD2. With V trimmed by 4 bases and J by 9 bases, 11 bases remained unmatched. This CDR3 has 15 residues. The germline V gene has CDR1 MNHEY and CDR2 SMNVEV (reference sequence). CDR3 loop: CASSSPVAGGRVQYF. As DNA, the CDR3 is TGTGCCAGCAGTTCTCCGGTAGCGGGAGGGCGCGTGCAGTACTTC.

V usage is TRBV9 and J usage is TRBJ2-2, with 12 nucleotides matching TRBD2. This CDR3 contains 19 residues. After removal of 4 bases from V and 8 bases from J, the junction contained 18 bases not matched to a gene. Per the germline V gene, CDR1 is SGDLS and CDR2 is YYNGEE. CDR3 bases: TGTGCCAGCAGCTCCAAGGGGAGGGTGACTAGCGGGAGTCATGGGGAGCTGTTTTTT. It yields the protein CASSSKGRVTSGSHGELFF.

In this sample, this clone turned up once. The chain is built from TRBV16 and TRBJ1-2; D not certain. Germline V gene data show CDR1 as KGHSY and CDR2 as FQNENV. The CDR3 is made up of 13 amino acids. V gave up 5 bases and J gave up 7 bases, with 14 bases separating them. The CDR3 nucleotides read TGTGCCAGCAGCTTCAGCTCCGGGAGTGGCTACACCTTC. This sequence encodes CASSFSSGSGYTF.

The chain is built from TRBV21-1 and TRBJ2-3; the table calls TRBD2, which could not be checked here. TRBV21-1 corresponds to a pseudogene. The CDR3 is 16 residues long. In DNA, the CDR3 is TGTGCCAGCAGCCCTCCCGGACTAGCGGTAGCAGATACGCAGTATTTT. Amino acids: CASSPPGLAVADTQYF.

In this sample, this clone turned up once. The rearrangement links TRBV4-1 to TRBJ1-2; D call uncertain. The CDR3 totals 18 residues. Germline values: CDR1 MGHRA, CDR2 YSYEKL. The V end was cut by 4 bases, the J end by 8 bases, with 29 bases between. For the CDR3, the DNA is TGCGCCAGCAGCCCCCAGGACCATGAATTAAGACGAGAGGGCGGCTACACCTTC. The encoded protein is CASSPQDHELRREGGYTF.

The chain recombines TRBV5-1 with TRBJ2-7; TRBD1 agrees at 11 bases. The CDR3 is 16 amino acids. Trimming cost V 2 bases and J 3 bases; bases outside gene matches: 7. Germline V CDR1 and CDR2: SGHRS, YFSETQ. The CDR3: CASSFLSDRGLYEQYF. The CDR3 DNA is TGCGCCAGCAGCTTCCTCTCGGACAGGGGGCTCTACGAGCAGTACTTC.

This clone has a single count. The V gene is TRBV7-9, the J gene TRBJ1-1; unclear D gene. There are 13 residues in the CDR3. V lost 4 bases, J lost 1 base, and 7 bases lay in between. Germline lookup yields CDR1 SEHNR and CDR2 FQNEAQ (reference sequence). For the CDR3, the DNA is TGTGCCAGCAGCTCCGACAAGAACACTGAAGCTTTCTTT. This codes for CASSSDKNTEAFF.

The V call is TRBV28, the J call TRBJ2-2; TRBD1 is a possible D gene (5 bases). The germline CDR1 and CDR2 sequences are MDHEN and SYDVKM. Trimming shortened V by 6 bases and J by 5 bases, and 7 bases separated the two germline ends. CDR3 length: 12 amino acids. This chain's CDR3 is CASRRQTGELFF. CDR3 nucleotides: TGTGCCAGCAGAAGACAGACCGGGGAGCTGTTTTTT.

CDR3 in DNA: TGTGCCAGCAGCCAAGTACATGCAGGTGAAGCTTTCTTT. Its translation is CASSQVHAGEAFF. V gene TRBV3-1 (or the pseudogene TRBV3-2) combines with J gene TRBJ1-1; D ambiguous. This CDR3 region has 13 residues. The V and J ends lost 1 base and 7 bases respectively, with 10 bases between them. Looked up from germline, CDR1 is LGHDT and CDR2 is YNNKEL (reference sequence).

This clone was seen only a few times. The rearrangement links TRBV12-3 or TRBV12-4 to TRBJ2-1; unclear D gene. This CDR3 is 11 amino acids long. V shed 8 bases and J shed 2 bases, with 4 bases lying between them. The CDR3 DNA reads TGTGCCAGCTCTACCTACAATGAGCAGTTCTTC. It translates to CASSTYNEQFF.

The chain links TRBV29-1 to TRBJ1-1, with D possibly TRBD1 on 6 matching bases. The ends were cut back, 4 bases at V and 0 bases at J, with 18 bases in the middle. The CDR3 is 16 residues long. Looked up from germline, CDR1 is SQVTM and CDR2 is ANQGSEA. CDR3 loop: CSVGGKGGGMNTEAFF. CDR3 in DNA: TGCAGCGTTGGTGGGAAAGGGGGGGGAATGAACACTGAAGCTTTCTTT.

J is TRBJ2-3 and V is TRBV6-1, with D perhaps matching TRBD2 (6 bases). This CDR3 region has 15 residues. Germline-derived CDR1 and CDR2 are MNHNS and SASEGT. V was pared by 0 bases and J by 4 bases, with 11 bases between. This chain's CDR3 is CASSEAEGRADTQYF. In DNA, the CDR3 is TGTGCCAGCAGTGAAGCGGAGGGCCGGGCAGATACGCAGTATTTT.

The chain has TRBV19 and TRBJ2-7, with D unresolved. In germline, CDR1 is LNHDA, CDR2 SQIVND (reference sequence). The V gene lost 2 bases and the J gene lost 3 bases, with 11 bases spanning the gap. This CDR3 has 14 amino acids. Here the CDR3 DNA reads TGTGCCAGTAGTATAAGACCACAGAACTACGAGCAGTACTTC. Protein product: CASSIRPQNYEQYF.

In DNA form, the CDR3 reads TGTGCCAGCTCACCCGGACAGGGCTCCTACGAGCAGTACTTC. This gives the protein CASSPGQGSYEQYF. The chain couples TRBV18 to TRBJ2-7; 8 bases map to TRBD1. Germline assignment: CDR1 KGHSH and CDR2 LQKENI. The CDR3 consists of 14 residues. Trimming cost V 3 bases and J 0 bases; bases outside gene matches: 1. The complete variable domain, with remaining parts taken from reference TRBV18 and TRBJ2-7, reads NAGVMQNPRHLVRRRGQEARLRCSPMKGHSHVYWYRQLPEEGLKFMVYLQKENIIDESGMPKERFSAEFPKEGPSILRIQQVVRGDSAAYFCASSPGQGSYEQYFGPGTRLTVT.

V and J are TRBV14 and TRBJ1-2; D is perhaps TRBD1 (6 bases). This CDR3 is built from 14 residues. Germline loops: CDR1 SGHDN, CDR2 FVKESK. Deletions cut 2 bases from V and 7 bases from J, with 14 bases between. The CDR3 sequence is CASSQSVQGGGYTF. Here the CDR3 DNA reads TGTGCCAGCAGCCAATCCGTACAGGGCGGTGGCTACACCTTC.

The rearrangement uses TRBV19 and TRBJ2-7, with D tentatively TRBD1 (6 bases). V was trimmed by 8 bases and J by 0 bases, leaving 11 bases between them. Germline V gene data show CDR1 as LNHDA and CDR2 as SQIVND (reference sequence). The CDR3 runs to 13 residues. The CDR3, as DNA: TGTGCCAGTTCCGGGACACTCTCCTACGAGCAGTACTTC. It translates to CASSGTLSYEQYF.